This T cell receptor (beta chain) was found in a study of blood T cells in healthy people across ages. Findings and limits, study-wide: Diversity was estimated from one million T cells, and these estimates were considered underestimates.

This clonotype appeared a few times. Its specificity is not known. The germline gene is not matched at one end of the junction; a read error may be the cause. Germline V gene sequence: CDR1 KGHSH, CDR2 LQKENI. CDR3 length: 16 residues. Each sample used at least 6 million PBMCs. The use of a sample-barcoded 5' primer and a J-beta primer mix characterized a second PCR of about 7 to 12 cycles. A minimum of 2.5 million CDR3-containing paired-end reads was obtained for each sample. In TCRdb, the 5' RACE reads were re-called with MiXCR into one record per CDR3 protein. The table includes some 1.7 million distinct CDR3 sequences, 28% detected once.

Sequenced input: blood. This TCR derives from a woman aged 30 to 39 in good health. V and J are TRBV18 and TRBJ2-3; tentative D call: TRBD1 (6 bases). The CDR3 loop is CANSPPSQGSTDTQYF. The CDR3 coding sequence is TGTGCCAACTCACCACCCTCACAGGGCAGCACGGATACGCAGTATTTT.